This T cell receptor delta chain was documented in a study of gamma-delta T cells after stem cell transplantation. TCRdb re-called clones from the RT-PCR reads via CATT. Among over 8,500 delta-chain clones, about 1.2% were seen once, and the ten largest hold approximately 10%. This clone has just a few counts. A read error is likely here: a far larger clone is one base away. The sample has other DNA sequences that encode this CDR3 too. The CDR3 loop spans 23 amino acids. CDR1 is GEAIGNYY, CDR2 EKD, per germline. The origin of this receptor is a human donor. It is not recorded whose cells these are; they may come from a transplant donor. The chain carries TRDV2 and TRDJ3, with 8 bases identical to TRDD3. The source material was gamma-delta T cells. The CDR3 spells CACDTVNLPLGGLSSWDTRQMFF. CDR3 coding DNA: TGTGCCTGTGACACCGTAAACTTGCCACTGGGGGGACTTAGCTCCTGGGACACCCGCCAGATGTTTTTC.